This T cell receptor (beta chain) emerged from a study of cytomegalovirus exposure and HLA in healthy donors (dated by TCRdb to 2016 to 2017). Background for the entire study: An earlier analysis of several hundred of the donors reported 276 Gb of sequence data and 95 million to 120 million unique TCR beta sequences obtained from some 170 million T cells. The aim of the study was to test whether cataloging public T cell receptors could identify signatures of past pathogen exposure. The study combined high-throughput TCR immunosequencing, statistical association of individual TCRs with disease status, and machine learning to predict cytomegalovirus infection status. Besides the first cohort of 666 subjects, a separate validation cohort made up of about 120 different subjects was used. An earlier analysis of about 600 of the donors used high-throughput TCR beta sequencing to judge whether each TCR beta V gene segment behaved as functional or pseudogenic. The study used immunosequencing to profile the T cell repertoires of approximately 630 subjects and linked those repertoires to cytomegalovirus serostatus. An early release that covered about 640 HLA-typed donors contained around 330 gigabases of sequencing data and 80 million or so unique TCR sequences. All discovery cohort repertoires had been generated on a single sequencing platform. To study patterns of TCR occurrence, a later analysis re-analyzed previously published TCR beta repertoires from around 670 donors and added high-resolution HLA genotyping. Among the approximately 430 genotyped donors, around 81% belonged to the genetic ancestry cluster associated with self-reported Caucasian donors. Donor age, sex, ethnicity and CMV serostatus were collected together with the repertoire data. Typing coverage differed by locus: A, B, C, DRB1 and DQB1 were typed in roughly 620-640 donors, DQA1 in about 560, DPA1 in some 600, and DPB1 in 472. Among under 450 genotyped donors of the cohort, an average of about 240,000 unique TCR beta nucleotide sequences were sequenced per donor, around 18% of them non-productive. Both class I and class II loci were covered by HLA typing, at four-digit resolution. In a later genetic analysis, genome-wide SNP genotypes for about three fifths of the roughly 670 donors were used, and that subset was treated as a discovery cohort. Rather than using new phenotypic data, the later analysis identified candidate immune exposures from TCR beta sequences and from how often those sequences occurred across donors. About 5 DR-DQ haplotypes were handled as single units for association and clustering, since linkage in the cohort was strong. Paper-wide results and their limitations: A further reported finding was that TCR beta sequences accurately predicted the HLA-A and HLA-B alleles for most subjects in the first cohort. For the cohort, immune exposure information was limited to CMV serostatus. Because counts were too low, seventeen rarely observed V segments, including chromosome 9 orphons, were left out of the earlier analysis of a few hundred of the donors. The classifier was reported to diagnose cytomegalovirus status with high specificity and sensitivity in both the original and validation cohorts. A later analysis found that most CMV-associated TCR beta chains appeared HLA-restricted, with HLA associations seemingly driven largely by CMV exposure. It was suggested by the authors that the approach could potentially be generalized to other disease states and immunological phenotypes. In a later analysis, 15,000 to 20,000 TCR beta sequences were associated with specific HLA alleles at a false discovery rate of 0.05. Compared with equally common non-associated chains, HLA-associated TCR beta chains in a later analysis were more clonally expanded and had lower generation probabilities. A later analysis reported that several top co-occurrence clusters appeared linked to parvovirus B19, influenza, CMV and Epstein-Barr virus. Linkage disequilibrium might explain the correlated functional status among segregating V segments, but an unknown experimental factor could not be excluded. In an earlier analysis of around 500 of the donors, most TCR beta V segments appeared in productive rearrangements about 87% or about 30% of the time, broadly matching IMGT annotations. According to a later genetic analysis, donors in an Asian-associated ancestry cluster had fewer N-insertions in productive TCRs than the approximately 650-donor mean. Roughly uniform sequencing depth across donors was assumed in presence/absence analyses, although this assumption may not hold. In a later analysis, the rate of TCR association differed among HLA loci, with DRB1 alleles having the most associated TCRs and HLA-C alleles having the fewest. A cluster of highly shared sequence variants was judged likely to represent a technical artifact of the sequencing pipeline. Strong co-occurrence of HLA alleles, especially DR and DQ, made assigning TCR associations to individual alleles difficult. Most TCR sequences were seen in very few donors, while some public TCRs were found in many individuals. Because some donors lacked HLA typing at each locus, the association tests relied only on the typed subset. In the study, roughly 160 TCR beta chains were listed as associated with cytomegalovirus. In this cohort, only TCR beta chains were sequenced, and detectable features were limited by the absence of alpha or paired-chain data. An association between a missense DCLRE1C variant and V-gene and J-gene trimming of TCR beta chains was found in a later genetic analysis and replicated in an independent cohort. A few of the identified cytomegalovirus-associated TCR beta chains were confirmed in vitro to be specific for cytomegalovirus antigens.

The cohort comprised some 730 healthy bone marrow donors. Cohort members were all nominally healthy when sampled, although unrecorded immune exposures were likely present. The donor tested CMV seronegative, placing the donor among the 350 to 400 seronegative members of the cohort. A peripheral blood sample was collected from each donor, and TCR beta sequencing was performed on peripheral blood mononuclear cells. The Qiagen DNeasy Blood Extraction Kit was used to extract genomic DNA from the blood cell samples. This clone was counted a few times. This receptor's antigen is unknown. No base-level quality is on record; no much larger clone is a single base apart. Libraries were constructed by the immunoSEQ multiplex PCR assay. For the multiplex PCR, a mixture combining 60 forward primers for TCR Vbeta segments and 13 reverse primers for TCR Jbeta segments was used. A multiplex PCR assay on genomic DNA amplified the CDR3 region of rearranged TCR beta genes. Amplified TCR beta libraries were sequenced as 87-base-pair reads on the Illumina HiSeq System. The published analysis was carried out like this. Across the 670 or so repertoires, a later analysis counted around 80 million unique TCR beta chains, roughly 11 million of which were shared by at least two donors. A nearest-neighbor algorithm error-corrected the raw reads and collapsed the reads into unique sequences, merging closely related sequences to remove PCR and sequencing errors. Alignment of CDR3 sequences to IMGT reference sequences was used to assign V, D and J gene segments. For a sequence to be retained, a match of at least six nucleotides was required to both a V gene segment and a J gene segment. A rearrangement was called productive if the CDR3 had no stop codons and remained in frame with V and J, and every other rearrangement was called non-productive. CDR3 was defined by IMGT convention, running from the second conserved V-encoded cysteine to the conserved J-encoded phenylalanine. In an earlier analysis of around 540 of the donors, sequences lacking an unambiguous match to a single V gene segment were excluded. An earlier analysis of about 600 of the donors called V segments functional above 56.7% productive rearrangements and segregating when the between-donor standard deviation exceeded 5%. A statistical classification framework was developed to diagnose cytomegalovirus status using the catalog of TCR beta chain sequences. A later analysis assigned V and J genes by comparing TCR nucleotide sequences with IMGT/GENE-DB human TR gene sequences. A later analysis assigned CDR3 sequences and most-parsimonious VDJ recombination scenarios with the TCRdist pipeline. In a later analysis, each TCR beta chain was defined by its CDR3 amino acid sequence together with its V-gene family, and reads lacking a unique V-gene family were excluded. As a way to deal with suspected cross-contamination and a sequencing artifact, a later analysis dropped 450 to 700 nucleotide sequences that were highly shared and had low generation probability. In a later analysis, a clonal expansion index was calculated for each public chain from normalized within-repertoire ranks of inferred template counts. In a later analysis, generation probabilities were computed using a VDJ recombination model fitted to out-of-frame rearrangements, and the results were checked against IGoR. Hypergeometric tests were used in a later analysis to score TCR-TCR, TCR-HLA and TCR-CMV co-occurrence, with a repertoire-size bias correction applied to the TCR pairs. A later analysis estimated false discovery rates by permuting HLA or CMV assignments 20 times. In a later analysis, co-occurring TCRs were grouped using DBSCAN, with TCRdist sequence similarity added in when clustering inside HLA-allele-positive subsets. For co-occurrence clustering, repertoires with fewer than 30,000 or more than 120,000 public chains were excluded, along with a handful of repertoires with anomalous nucleotide sharing. Entries here come from immuneACCESS through TCRdb and include only in-frame sequences with V and J called. Some clones fail to appear in such tables; in the studies checked, an unresolved V gene covers under half of the shortfall, and the cause of the remainder is unknown. The V and J calls and clone size come from that table; D and trimming were worked out from the DNA. The sample data list 130,000 or so clones, and about 8.5% of these were observed just once. The ten largest clones capture 4.5% to 5.5% of the sample.

Sequencing input: PBMCs. The clonotype originates from a middle-aged man in good health and CMV-seronegative.

The CDR3 reads as follows: CASSNRRGRGTEAFF. The nucleotide sequence is TGTGCCAGCAGTAATCGAAGGGGGCGAGGCACTGAAGCTTTCTTT. The chain joins TRBV6-5 to TRBJ1-1; the central 7 bases match TRBD1. The CDR3 sequence holds 15 residues, the cysteine and phenylalanine included. The CDR3 DNA has 45 bases and is translated from base 1. V lost 5 bases and J lost 4 bases, and the count of bases not matched to a germline gene is 10. CDR1 and CDR2, per the germline V gene, are MNHEY and SVGAGI.